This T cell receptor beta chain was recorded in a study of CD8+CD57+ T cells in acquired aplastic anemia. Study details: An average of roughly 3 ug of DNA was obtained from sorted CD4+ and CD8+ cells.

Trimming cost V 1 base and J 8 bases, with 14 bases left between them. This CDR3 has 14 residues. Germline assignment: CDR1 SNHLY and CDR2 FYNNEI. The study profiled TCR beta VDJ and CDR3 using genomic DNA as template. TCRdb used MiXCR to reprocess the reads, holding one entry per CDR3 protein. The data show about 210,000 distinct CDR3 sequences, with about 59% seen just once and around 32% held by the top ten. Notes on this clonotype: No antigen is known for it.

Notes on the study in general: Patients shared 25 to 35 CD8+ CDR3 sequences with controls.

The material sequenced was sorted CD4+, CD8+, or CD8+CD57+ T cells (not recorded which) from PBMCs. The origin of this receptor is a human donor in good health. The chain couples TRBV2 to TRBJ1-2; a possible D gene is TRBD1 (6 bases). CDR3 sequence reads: CASSEGTVLPGYTF. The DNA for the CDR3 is TGTGCCAGCAGTGAAGGGACAGTATTACCGGGCTACACCTTC.